These T cell receptor beta chains were read from a single sample in a study of blood T cell repertoires in COVID-19. Measured with immunoSEQ multiplex PCR; TCRdb has only the in-frame clones, and not every one. The repertoire holds about 320,000 clones, with 85% to 90% as singletons. The sample consisted of PBMCs or T cells enriched from blood (not recorded which). The source of these receptors is a woman younger than 35 who had recovered from COVID-19. CDR3s include the opening cysteine and the closing phenylalanine or tryptophan. D genes are given only for firm matches. Some rows mark clone size as missing; the rest say once, few, many or name a class of expanded clone.

CDR3 protein,CDR3 DNA,J gene,D gene,clone size,V gene
CASTRRRGQGTDTQYF,TGTGCCAGCACCCGTCGCCGGGGACAGGGAACAGATACGCAGTATTTT,TRBJ2-3,TRBD1,.,TRBV5-6
CASSEGTGYKKLFF,TGTGCCAGCAGTGAAGGGACAGGCTATAAAAAACTGTTTTTT,TRBJ1-4,TRBD1,.,TRBV2
CASSPSAGFGLDEQFF,TGTGCCAGTAGTCCTTCGGCGGGGTTCGGTCTGGATGAGCAGTTCTTC,TRBJ2-1,.,few,TRBV19
CASSEDSPSYEQYF,TGCGCCAGCAGCGAGGACTCTCCTTCCTACGAGCAGTACTTC,TRBJ2-7,.,.,TRBV5-1
CASSESTGTPTGRYF,TGTGCCAGCAGTGAAAGCACAGGCACACCCACGGGCCGGTACTTC,TRBJ2-7,.,.,TRBV2
CASSMTGVGYTF,TGTGCCAGCAGTATGACAGGGGTTGGCTACACCTTC,TRBJ1-2,TRBD1,.,TRBV12-3/TRBV12-4
CASSFSRLEQYF,TGTGCCAGCAGTTTTAGTCGCCTCGAGCAGTACTTC,TRBJ2-7,.,few,TRBV28
CASSQSQGAGANVLTF,TGCGCCAGCAGTCAAAGTCAGGGGGCTGGGGCCAACGTCCTGACTTTC,TRBJ2-6,TRBD1,.,TRBV5-1
CASSFGTGGTDTQYF,TGTGCCAGTAGCTTCGGGACAGGAGGCACAGATACGCAGTATTTT,TRBJ2-3,TRBD1,.,TRBV19
CSVDSGSLYNEQFF,TGCAGCGTCGACAGCGGGAGTCTCTACAATGAGCAGTTCTTC,TRBJ2-1,TRBD2,.,TRBV29-1
CASSQGTGVAYEQYF,TGTGCCAGCAGCCAAGGGACAGGGGTCGCCTACGAGCAGTACTTC,TRBJ2-7,TRBD1,once,TRBV3-1/TRBV3-2
CASQSTGGGSPLHF,TGTGCCAGTCAATCGACAGGGGGCGGTTCACCCCTCCACTTT,TRBJ1-6,TRBD1,.,TRBV19
CASSKQGAYNEQFF,TGTGCCAGCAGTAAGCAGGGGGCCTACAATGAGCAGTTCTTC,TRBJ2-1,TRBD1,.,TRBV27
CASNHLDRDTAEQYF,TGTGCCAGCAACCACCTAGACAGGGATACGGCCGAGCAGTACTTC,TRBJ2-7,TRBD1,.,TRBV25-1
CASSLSRSNEQFF,TGTGCCAGCAGTTTATCCCGCAGCAATGAGCAGTTCTTC,TRBJ2-1,.,once,TRBV28
CASSESGGLGSYGYTF,TGTGCCAGCAGTGAGTCAGGGGGGCTGGGCAGCTATGGCTACACCTTC,TRBJ1-2,TRBD1,.,TRBV2
CASSFPRSEAFF,TGTGCCAGCAGTTTCCCTCGGAGTGAAGCTTTCTTT,TRBJ1-1,.,.,TRBV12-3/TRBV12-4
CASSPWDSPNEQFF,TGTGCCAGCAGCCCTTGGGACAGTCCCAATGAGCAGTTCTTC,TRBJ2-1,TRBD1,once,TRBV7-3
CASSPLRGGQSNYGYTF,TGTGCCAGCAGCCCCCTCCGAGGTGGACAGAGCAACTATGGCTACACCTTC,TRBJ1-2,.,.,TRBV3-1/TRBV3-2
CASSISGSSNQPQHF,TGTGCCAGTAGTATATCAGGGTCTTCCAATCAGCCCCAGCATTTT,TRBJ1-5,.,.,TRBV19
CASSLAPGQGGEQFF,TGTGCCAGCAGCTTAGCCCCGGGACAGGGTGGTGAGCAGTTCTTC,TRBJ2-1,TRBD1,.,TRBV11-2
CASSKGQGGNNSPLHF,TGTGCCAGCAGCAAAGGACAGGGGGGCAATAATTCACCCCTCCACTTT,TRBJ1-6,TRBD1,.,TRBV7-2
CASSLISVSGGEAFF,TGTGCCAGCAGCTTAATCTCGGTTTCCGGGGGTGAAGCTTTCTTT,TRBJ1-1,.,once,TRBV11-2
CASTSTGDAYEQYF,TGTGCCAGCACCTCCACGGGGGATGCCTACGAGCAGTACTTC,TRBJ2-7,.,.,TRBV28
CAINSGDGGAEAFF,TGTGCCATCAATAGTGGGGACGGCGGGGCTGAAGCTTTCTTT,TRBJ1-1,.,few,TRBV10-3
CASSVGQVDFTEAFF,TGTGCCAGCAGCGTGGGACAGGTCGATTTCACTGAAGCTTTCTTT,TRBJ1-1,TRBD1,.,TRBV5-4
CARGLGMGDTQYF,TGTGCCAGAGGACTGGGCATGGGAGATACGCAGTATTTT,TRBJ2-3,.,.,TRBV2
CAWTTGVGNTIYF,TGTGCCTGGACAACGGGAGTTGGTAACACCATATATTTT,TRBJ1-3,.,.,TRBV30
CASSVENRGSGNTIYF,TGTGCCAGCAGCGTAGAAAACAGGGGCTCTGGAAACACCATATATTTT,TRBJ1-3,TRBD1,.,TRBV9
CASRRPDSSNEKLFF,TGTGCCAGCCGTAGGCCCGACAGCTCTAATGAAAAACTGTTTTTT,TRBJ1-4,.,.,TRBV19
CASSYGELGDGYTF,TGTGCCAGCAGTTACGGGGAGTTGGGAGATGGCTACACCTTC,TRBJ1-2,.,.,TRBV6-5
CASRYSGEDGYTF,TGTGCCAGCCGGTATTCGGGGGAAGATGGCTACACCTTC,TRBJ1-2,.,few,TRBV3-1/TRBV3-2
CASSKPLWDRGNTEAFF,TGTGCCAGCAGCAAACCCCTCTGGGACAGGGGGAACACTGAAGCTTTCTTT,TRBJ1-1,.,few,TRBV21-1
CASSLGRQGARGSYNEQFF,TGCGCCAGCAGCTTGGGGCGACAGGGGGCGCGAGGTTCCTACAATGAGCAGTTCTTC,TRBJ2-1,TRBD1,once,TRBV5-1
CASSSGESSYNSPLHF,TGTGCCAGCAGTTCGGGGGAGAGCTCCTATAATTCACCCCTCCACTTT,TRBJ1-6,.,.,TRBV6-5
CASGLPRDFSTDTQYF,TGTGCTAGTGGTTTGCCGAGGGACTTTAGCACAGATACGCAGTATTTT,TRBJ2-3,.,once,TRBV12-5
CASRKEFSSGNTIYF,TGTGCCAGCAGAAAAGAGTTTAGCTCTGGAAACACCATATATTTT,TRBJ1-3,.,.,TRBV28
CASSKTSGANNEQFF,TGTGCCAGCAGCAAGACTAGCGGGGCCAACAATGAGCAGTTCTTC,TRBJ2-1,TRBD2,.,TRBV7-3
CASSFGSFQPQHF,TGTGCCAGCAGTTTTGGGAGTTTCCAGCCCCAGCATTTT,TRBJ1-5,.,.,TRBV12-3/TRBV12-4
CASSLSLNTEAFF,TGTGCCAGCAGCTTATCACTTAACACTGAAGCTTTCTTT,TRBJ1-1,.,.,TRBV7-9
CASSQTGRNQPQHF,TGTGCCAGCAGCCAGACAGGGCGCAATCAGCCCCAGCATTTT,TRBJ1-5,TRBD1,.,TRBV7-9
CASSLYGAGANVLTF,TGTGCCAGCAGTTTATACGGGGCTGGGGCCAACGTCCTGACTTTC,TRBJ2-6,.,.,TRBV27
CASSRPRVEGYTF,TGTGCCAGCAGCCGTCCTAGAGTGGAAGGCTACACCTTC,TRBJ1-2,.,.,TRBV7-9
CASRPRGDSPLHF,TGTGCCTCCCGGCCCCGGGGTGATTCACCCCTCCACTTT,TRBJ1-6,.,.,TRBV6-5